Listed below are T cell receptor beta chains from one sample, sequenced in a study of T-cell memory formation after mild COVID-19. From the 5' RACE reads, TCRdb called clonotypes with MiXCR, one entry per CDR3 protein. There are 250,000 to 300,000 distinct CDR3 sequences in the sample; around 15% occur only once, and around a fifth lies in the top ten. The material sequenced was PBMCs or a T cell subset sorted from them (not recorded which). The receptors come from a man aged 18 to 29 who had mild COVID-19 (a few samples of this study predate the infection). Cell type and time point are not known. The CDR3 runs from the conserved cysteine through the conserved F or W. Fields, in order: V gene, J gene, D gene, clone size, CDR3 protein, CDR3 DNA. The D gene is left open where the match is weak. Where a row states a size, it is once, few, many or the class of an expanded clone; other rows omit it.

v_call: TRBV6-5
j_call: TRBJ2-5
d_call: -
clone_size: many
cdr3_aa: CASRHSQETQYF
cdr3_nt: TGTGCCAGCAGGCACAGCCAAGAGACCCAGTACTTC

v_call: TRBV18
j_call: TRBJ1-1
d_call: -
clone_size: -
cdr3_aa: CASTTPGADEAFF
cdr3_nt: TGTGCCAGCACCACTCCGGGGGCGGATGAAGCTTTCTTT

v_call: TRBV6-6
j_call: TRBJ2-1
d_call: TRBD2
clone_size: few
cdr3_aa: CASSVGTSGGGEQFF
cdr3_nt: TGTGCCAGCAGTGTCGGGACTAGCGGGGGCGGTGAGCAGTTCTTC

v_call: TRBV5-1
j_call: TRBJ1-2
d_call: TRBD1
clone_size: -
cdr3_aa: CASSPEVTGSSYGYTF
cdr3_nt: TGCGCCAGCAGCCCGGAGGTGACAGGGAGCTCCTATGGCTACACCTTC

v_call: TRBV20-1
j_call: TRBJ1-2
d_call: TRBD1
clone_size: -
cdr3_aa: CSAETGVYGYTF
cdr3_nt: TGCAGTGCTGAAACAGGGGTCTATGGCTACACCTTC

v_call: TRBV7-2
j_call: TRBJ2-7
d_call: -
clone_size: few
cdr3_aa: CASTLRQSYEQYF
cdr3_nt: TGTGCCAGCACCCTCAGACAGTCCTACGAGCAGTACTTC

v_call: TRBV7-9
j_call: TRBJ1-2
d_call: -
clone_size: -
cdr3_aa: CASSSGPDPSPLYGYTF
cdr3_nt: TGTGCCAGCAGCTCCGGGCCCGACCCGTCCCCCCTCTATGGCTACACCTTC

v_call: TRBV29-1
j_call: TRBJ1-4
d_call: -
clone_size: few
cdr3_aa: CSVRQGTEKLFF
cdr3_nt: TGCAGCGTTCGCCAGGGGACGGAAAAACTGTTTTTT

v_call: TRBV20-1
j_call: TRBJ2-3
d_call: -
clone_size: few
cdr3_aa: CSARETKTSWNTDTQYF
cdr3_nt: TGCAGTGCTAGGGAAACCAAGACTAGTTGGAACACAGATACGCAGTATTTT

v_call: TRBV4-1
j_call: TRBJ2-1
d_call: -
clone_size: few
cdr3_aa: CASSQVWSSYNEQFF
cdr3_nt: TGCGCCAGCAGCCAAGTGTGGAGCTCCTACAATGAGCAGTTCTTC

v_call: TRBV27
j_call: TRBJ1-6
d_call: -
clone_size: few
cdr3_aa: CATRAGDMNSPLHF
cdr3_nt: TGTGCCACACGGGCCGGGGATATGAATTCACCCCTCCACTTT

v_call: TRBV7-9
j_call: TRBJ1-5
d_call: -
clone_size: -
cdr3_aa: CASSPGGNRPQHF
cdr3_nt: TGTGCCAGCAGCCCCGGGGGCAATCGGCCCCAGCATTTT

v_call: TRBV7-9
j_call: TRBJ1-1
d_call: -
clone_size: -
cdr3_aa: CASSLESGTEAFF
cdr3_nt: TGTGCCAGCAGCTTGGAGAGTGGCACTGAAGCTTTCTTT

v_call: TRBV20-1
j_call: TRBJ2-1
d_call: -
clone_size: -
cdr3_aa: CSARGPERSYNEQFF
cdr3_nt: TGCAGTGCTAGAGGGCCAGAGCGCTCCTACAATGAGCAGTTCTTC

v_call: TRBV18
j_call: TRBJ1-1
d_call: -
clone_size: many
cdr3_aa: CASSPRAGVVEAFF
cdr3_nt: TGTGCCAGCTCACCCCGGGCAGGGGTGGTTGAAGCTTTCTTT

v_call: TRBV15
j_call: TRBJ1-5
d_call: -
clone_size: -
cdr3_aa: CATSRDGQPQHF
cdr3_nt: TGTGCCACCAGCAGAGATGGGCAGCCCCAGCATTTT

v_call: TRBV20-1
j_call: TRBJ1-3
d_call: TRBD1
clone_size: few
cdr3_aa: CSATQGAGNTIYF
cdr3_nt: TGCAGTGCTACACAGGGGGCAGGAAACACCATATATTTT

v_call: TRBV20-1
j_call: TRBJ2-3
d_call: TRBD1
clone_size: few
cdr3_aa: CSAGDRGSTDTQYF
cdr3_nt: TGCAGTGCTGGTGACAGGGGGAGCACAGATACGCAGTATTTT

v_call: TRBV11-2
j_call: TRBJ1-1
d_call: -
clone_size: -
cdr3_aa: CASSLAGERTEAFF
cdr3_nt: TGTGCCAGCAGCTTAGCCGGGGAGCGCACTGAAGCTTTCTTT

v_call: TRBV10-3
j_call: TRBJ2-7
d_call: TRBD1
clone_size: -
cdr3_aa: CAISGRTGEAWEQYF
cdr3_nt: TGTGCCATCAGTGGGAGGACAGGGGAGGCATGGGAGCAGTACTTC

v_call: TRBV6-8
j_call: TRBJ2-2
d_call: TRBD1
clone_size: -
cdr3_aa: CASSYSDRVTGELFF
cdr3_nt: TGTGCCAGCAGTTACTCCGACAGGGTAACCGGGGAGCTGTTTTTT

v_call: TRBV14
j_call: TRBJ2-7
d_call: TRBD1
clone_size: -
cdr3_aa: CASSPRPRGLYEQYF
cdr3_nt: TGTGCCAGCAGCCCGCGGCCAAGGGGGCTGTACGAGCAGTACTTC

v_call: TRBV7-7
j_call: TRBJ2-3
d_call: TRBD1
clone_size: many
cdr3_aa: CASSTGARDTQYF
cdr3_nt: TGTGCTAGCAGCACAGGGGCAAGGGATACGCAGTATTTT

v_call: TRBV20-1
j_call: TRBJ2-3
d_call: TRBD1
clone_size: few
cdr3_aa: CSARGDRLTDTQYF
cdr3_nt: TGCAGTGCTAGAGGGGACAGGTTGACAGATACGCAGTATTTT

v_call: TRBV4-1
j_call: TRBJ1-2
d_call: -
clone_size: -
cdr3_aa: CASSALADYGYTF
cdr3_nt: TGCGCCAGCAGTGCCTTGGCCGACTATGGCTACACCTTC

v_call: TRBV4-3
j_call: TRBJ1-5
d_call: TRBD1
clone_size: few
cdr3_aa: CASSQRTGTNQPQHF
cdr3_nt: TGCGCCAGCAGCCAGCGGACAGGGACCAATCAGCCCCAGCATTTT

v_call: TRBV20-1
j_call: TRBJ1-1
d_call: -
clone_size: -
cdr3_aa: CSARDRTKDPEAFF
cdr3_nt: TGCAGTGCTAGAGATCGGACAAAAGACCCTGAAGCTTTCTTT

v_call: TRBV7-2
j_call: TRBJ2-3
d_call: -
clone_size: many
cdr3_aa: CASSLAAGGTDTQYF
cdr3_nt: TGTGCCAGCAGTTTAGCGGCTGGGGGAACAGATACGCAGTATTTT

v_call: TRBV10-3
j_call: TRBJ2-5
d_call: -
clone_size: -
cdr3_aa: CAIAPGTHLETQYF
cdr3_nt: TGTGCCATCGCTCCCGGGACCCACCTAGAGACCCAGTACTTC

v_call: TRBV6-1
j_call: TRBJ2-1
d_call: TRBD1
clone_size: few
cdr3_aa: CASKQDRGRHEQFF
cdr3_nt: TGTGCCAGCAAACAGGACAGGGGGCGGCATGAGCAGTTCTTC